This T cell receptor beta chain emerged from a study of T cells in localized non-small cell lung cancer (dated by TCRdb to the early 2020s). Background for the entire study: T cell repertoires of 236 early-stage NSCLC patients were analyzed, with tumors being compared against uninvolved tumor-adjacent lungs. The cohort comprised roughly 220 treatment-naïve NSCLC patients with resected, localized lung tumors. NSCLC patients had a mean age of around 61 years, and 129 were male and 107 female.

This clone qualifies as medium-sized (0.01 to 0.1%). The antigen this receptor binds is unknown. Base qualities are missing; no much larger clone stands one base away. The immunoSEQ Assay was used to sequence TCR beta CDR3 regions from DNA. From the authors' description of their analysis: T cell density was computed as TCR beta template counts normalized to usable DNA estimated by amplifying housekeeping genes. Richness was estimated with the preseqR package, extrapolating to 400,000 templates for PBMC samples and 120,000 templates for tissue samples. Clonality was defined by subtracting Pielou's evenness from one. To identify tissue-enriched TCRs, differential abundance testing was run on productive amino-acid clonotypes with a minimum total count of 5 and an alpha of 0.1. The Jaccard Index and the Morisita Overlap Index were used to quantify repertoire overlap between compartments. GLIPH grouped TCR beta CDR3s together with public tetramer-defined viral CDR3s, and a viral motif had to include at least three viral sequences and also show V-gene enrichment. In TCRdb, the immuneACCESS table is reduced to in-frame sequences with V and J assigned. These tables do not hold every clone; where another copy was compared, an unresolved V gene accounts for under half, and the others remain unexplained. V and J calls and clone size are given by that table; D and trimming were obtained from the DNA. This sample lists 2,600 or so clones; 21% were detected once. The ten largest account for about 10% of the sample.

Uninvolved adjacent lung was sampled at least 2 cm away from the tumor margin, and two independent pathologists confirmed that the tissue had no atypia. At diagnosis, peripheral blood, uninvolved tumor-adjacent lung and tumor were collected and were preserved as a mix of fresh-frozen and FFPE material. Broad study findings and their caveats: Because of the exploratory design, TCR variables were selected using unadjusted p-values without false-discovery rate correction. Because multi-region tumor sequencing was not done, intratumor heterogeneity could not be ruled out. Uninvolved tumor-adjacent lung showed the highest T cell clonality, higher than tumor, which suggests more focused antigenic responses in the uninvolved tumor-adjacent lung. Higher T cell density in blood was associated with longer overall survival, whereas higher clonality in adjacent lung was associated with shorter survival. A median of around 60 of the top 100 tumor clones turned up in the paired uninvolved adjacent lung, and 28 of those clones also ranked among the top 100 of that same adjacent lung.

This TCR was recovered from a woman aged 40-69 years with stage I lung adenocarcinoma. The source material was normal lung tissue next to the tumor, sampled before any cancer treatment.

The DNA reads TGTGCCAGCAGCTTAGAGGACAGATACACTGAAGCTTTCTTT. Translated, this is CASSLEDRYTEAFF. The V gene is TRBV11-3 and the J gene is TRBJ1-1; the D gene is perhaps TRBD1, on 6 matching bases. The CDR3 has 14 amino acids, counting the end cysteine and phenylalanine. Only CDR3 DNA remains: 42 bases, in frame from the first base. CDR1 and CDR2, per the germline V gene, are SGHNT and YENEEA. The germline ends are 8 bases apart after V is trimmed by 0 bases and J by 3 bases.